This T cell receptor beta chain was retrieved from a study of blood T cells in healthy people across ages (dated by TCRdb to 2014 to 2015). General notes on the study: Template switching captured roughly one uniquely barcoded TCR beta cDNA molecule per two T cells in model experiments. To track age-related changes in TCR beta repertoire diversity, the study relied on deep sequencing normalized with unique cDNA molecular identifiers. To avoid experimental bias, donors of different ages were randomly spread across the sequencing lanes. Four age groups were formed from the donors: young (average roughly 15 years), middle-aged (around 40), aged (around 68) and long-lived (roughly 88). For two donors (one aged 18 to 30 and one aged 80 or older), the study analyzed two additional independent replicas of 1 million unique cDNA reads from the same blood draw.

What the study reported, not specific to this receptor: Donor CMV infection status was unknown, potentially confounding age-related changes in expanded clonotypes. A strong correlation was found between observed TCR beta diversity and the percentage of naive T cells measured by flow cytometry. The long-lived group showed more naive CD4+ T cells, fewer expanded clones and increased TCR diversity than the aged group, suggesting age selection. Estimates of total diversity based on one million sequenced T cells were regarded as lower bounds and as underestimates. Because profiling used bulk unsorted PBMCs, naive and antigen-experienced compartments could not be compared conclusively. Observed TCR beta diversity per million T cells fell roughly linearly with age, and a significant reduction was already apparent by age approximately 40.

The 35 to 40 donors, aged 6 to 90 years, were systemically healthy Caucasian individuals from Russia. Approximately 9.3 milliliters of peripheral blood were drawn from each donor into EDTA-treated Vacutainer tubes. Ficoll-Paque density-gradient centrifugation was used to isolate PBMCs, with at least 6.5 million per sample. Total RNA was extracted from PBMCs with Trizol reagent, with at least 6 micrograms obtained per sample. For every donor, an aliquot of PBMCs went through flow cytometry to measure the percentages of naive CD45RAhigh/CD27high T cells. This clonotype was seen more than once but under ten times. Its antigen remains unidentified. Base quality data are lacking; no much larger clone is found one base away. The library came from 5' RACE. The instrument given in TCRdb is Illumina HiSeq 2500. A second PCR of about 7 to 12 cycles was performed with a sample-barcoded 5' primer and a J-beta primer mix. A template-switch 5' adaptor carrying 12 random nucleotides introduced a unique molecular identifier onto each TCR beta cDNA molecule. Each sample yielded at least 2.5 million CDR3-containing paired-end reads. All of the RNA was converted into first-strand cDNA using the Mint cDNA synthesis kit, with a TRBC-specific oligonucleotide serving as the primer. After uracil-DNA glycosylase treatment, a first 18-cycle PCR used universal primers M1SS and BC2_uni_R on all cDNA. Per the authors' processing: Each sample was normalized by randomly selecting 1 million high-quality reads, each carrying a distinct molecular identifier. Instead of being binned into consensus sequences, reads with shared molecular identifiers were discarded. MiTCR, set to a Q25 quality threshold and the strictest error-elimination algorithm, was used for CDR3 identification, clonotype clustering and error correction. A nonparametric unseen species model with Euler transformation was used to estimate lower-bound total TCR beta diversity. TCRdb itself trimmed the public reads at Q25 with fastp, ran MiXCR and retained productive beta chains. Every entry covers one CDR3 protein and lists the most common genes and DNA from its rows. The V and J calls, along with clone size, are taken from TCRdb and not from the paper's own processing. The sample has around 1,500,000 distinct CDR3 sequences on record, 28% of them singletons. The ten largest clones represent 6.5% to 8.5% of the sample.

According to the germline V gene (reference sequence), CDR1 reads MNHNY and CDR2 reads SVGAGI. The CDR3 runs 11 residues from the cysteine to the phenylalanine. Only CDR3 DNA remains: 33 bases, in frame from the first base. V lost 6 bases and J lost 7 bases; the stretch between them is 9 bases long. The sequenced sample consisted of blood. This sequence uses TRBV6-6 and TRBJ1-1; no D gene is confidently identified. This TCR came from a woman in her twenties or thirties in good health. The nucleotide sequence reads TGTGCCAGCAGGTACGACGGTGAAGCTTTCTTT. This sequence encodes CASRYDGEAFF.